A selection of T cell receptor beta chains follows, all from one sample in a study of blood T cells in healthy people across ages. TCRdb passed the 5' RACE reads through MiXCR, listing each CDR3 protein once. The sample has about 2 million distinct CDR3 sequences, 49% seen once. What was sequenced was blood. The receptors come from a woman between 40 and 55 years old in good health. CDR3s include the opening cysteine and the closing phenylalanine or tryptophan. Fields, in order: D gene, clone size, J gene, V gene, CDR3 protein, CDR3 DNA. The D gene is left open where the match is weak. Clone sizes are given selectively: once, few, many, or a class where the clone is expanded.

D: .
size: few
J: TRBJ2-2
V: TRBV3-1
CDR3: CASSHTGELFF
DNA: TGTGCCAGCAGCCACACCGGGGAGCTGTTTTTT

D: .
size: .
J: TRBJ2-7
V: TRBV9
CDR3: CASSVGGHSSLDEQYF
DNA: TGTGCCAGCAGCGTAGGGGGACACAGTTCGTTGGACGAGCAGTACTTC

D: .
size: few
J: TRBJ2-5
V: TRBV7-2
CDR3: CASSSDNLREQYF
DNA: TGTGCCAGCAGCTCGGACAACCTACGGGAGCAGTACTTC

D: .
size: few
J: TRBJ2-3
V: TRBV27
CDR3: CASSLIPSGRTDTQYF
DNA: TGTGCCAGCAGTTTAATCCCCAGCGGGCGCACAGATACGCAGTATTTT

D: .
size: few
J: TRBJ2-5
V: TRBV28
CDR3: CASSDRGRGTETQYF
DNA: TGTGCCAGCAGTGACCGAGGGAGAGGGACGGAGACCCAGTACTTC

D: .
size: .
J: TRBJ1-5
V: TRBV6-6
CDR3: CASMGGLSQPQHF
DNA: TGTGCCAGCATGGGGGGGCTGAGTCAGCCCCAGCATTTT

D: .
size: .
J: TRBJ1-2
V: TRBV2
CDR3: CAGGHSNYGYTF
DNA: TGTGCCGGCGGACATTCTAACTATGGCTACACCTTC

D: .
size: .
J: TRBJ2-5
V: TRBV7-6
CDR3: CASSLVSDGETQYF
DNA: TGTGCCAGCAGCTTAGTTTCTGATGGAGAGACCCAGTACTTC

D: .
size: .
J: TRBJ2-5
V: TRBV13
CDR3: CAGSLGFAAGSETQYF
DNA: TGTGCCGGCAGCTTAGGATTTGCTGCAGGGTCGGAGACCCAGTACTTC

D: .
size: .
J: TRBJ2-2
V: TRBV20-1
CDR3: CSARGTGELFF
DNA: TGCTCAGCGAGGGGGACCGGGGAGCTGTTTTTT

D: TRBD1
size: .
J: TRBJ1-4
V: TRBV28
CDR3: CASRGTERLFF
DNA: TGTGCCAGCAGGGGGACAGAAAGACTGTTTTTT

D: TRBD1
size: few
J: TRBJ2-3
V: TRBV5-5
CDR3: CASSFAGGPQYF
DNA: TGTGCCAGCAGCTTCGCAGGGGGCCCGCAGTATTTT

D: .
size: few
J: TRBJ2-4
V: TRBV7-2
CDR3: CASSLGVSQNIQYF
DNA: TGTGCCAGCAGCTTGGGGGTCTCTCAGAACATTCAGTACTTC

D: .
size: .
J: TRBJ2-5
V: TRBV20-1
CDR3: CSARARGTSKETQYF
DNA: TGCAGTGCTAGAGCCAGGGGGACTAGTAAAGAGACCCAGTACTTC

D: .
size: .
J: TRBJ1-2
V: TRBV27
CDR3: CASSTSLQGLYGYTF
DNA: TGTGCCAGCAGTACATCTTTACAGGGACTCTATGGCTACACCTTC

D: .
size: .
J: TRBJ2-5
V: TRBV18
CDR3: CASSPMGGLQETQYF
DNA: TGTGCCAGCTCACCAATGGGGGGATTACAAGAGACCCAGTACTTC

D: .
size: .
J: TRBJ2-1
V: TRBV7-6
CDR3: CASSSSSEQFF
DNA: TGTGCCAGCAGTTCTAGTAGTGAGCAGTTCTTC

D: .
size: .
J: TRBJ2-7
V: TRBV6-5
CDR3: CASSYLAEQYF
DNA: TGTGCCAGCAGTTACCTCGCCGAGCAGTACTTC

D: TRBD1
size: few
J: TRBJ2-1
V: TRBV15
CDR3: CATSSSRGGQDEQFF
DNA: TGTGCCACCAGCTCCTCGCGAGGGGGCCAGGATGAGCAGTTCTTC

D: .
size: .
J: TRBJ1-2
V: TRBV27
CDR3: CASSATGRGYTF
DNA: TGTGCCAGCAGTGCGACTGGGAGAGGCTACACCTTC

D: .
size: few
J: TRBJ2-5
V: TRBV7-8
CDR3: CASSFLAQVEYF
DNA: TGTGCCAGCAGCTTCCTTGCGCAAGTTGAGTACTTC

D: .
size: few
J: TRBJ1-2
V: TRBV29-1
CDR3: CSVEWAGRPSYGYTF
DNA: TGCAGCGTTGAATGGGCGGGGAGGCCGTCCTATGGCTACACCTTC

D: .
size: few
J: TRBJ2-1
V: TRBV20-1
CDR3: CSGEAASYNEQFF
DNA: TGCAGTGGCGAAGCGGCCTCCTACAATGAGCAGTTCTTC

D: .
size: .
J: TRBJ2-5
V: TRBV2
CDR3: CASSEMRHEQYF
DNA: TGTGCCAGCAGTGAAATGAGGCATGAGCAGTACTTC

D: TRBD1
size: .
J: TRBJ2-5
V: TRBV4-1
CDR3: CASSQVETGGKETQYF
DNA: TGCGCCAGCAGCCAAGTCGAAACAGGGGGCAAGGAGACCCAGTACTTC

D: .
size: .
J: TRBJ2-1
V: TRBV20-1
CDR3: CSASMGTRYNEQFF
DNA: TGCAGTGCTAGTATGGGGACGAGATACAATGAGCAGTTCTTC

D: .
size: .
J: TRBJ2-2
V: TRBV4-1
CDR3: CASSQDRALPPGELFF
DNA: TGCGCCAGCAGCCAGGACCGGGCCCTCCCACCTGGGGAGCTGTTTTTT

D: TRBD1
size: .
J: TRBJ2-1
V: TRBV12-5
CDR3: CASGRWGSGQVDNEQFF
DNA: TGTGCTAGTGGTCGTTGGGGGTCGGGACAGGTCGACAATGAGCAGTTCTTC

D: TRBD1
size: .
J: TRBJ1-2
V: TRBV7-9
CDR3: CASSTYVQGANGYTF
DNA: TGTGCCAGCAGTACCTATGTCCAGGGGGCTAATGGCTACACCTTC

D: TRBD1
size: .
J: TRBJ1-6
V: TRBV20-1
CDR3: CSAIYRGGNSPLHF
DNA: TGCAGTGCTATCTACAGGGGTGGGAATTCACCCCTCCACTTT

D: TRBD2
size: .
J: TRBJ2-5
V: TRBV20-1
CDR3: CSAREGLAGTETQYF
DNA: TGCAGTGCTAGAGAGGGACTAGCGGGGACGGAGACCCAGTACTTC

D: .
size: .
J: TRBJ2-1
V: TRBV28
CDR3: CASSLVNNNNEQFF
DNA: TGTGCCAGCAGTTTAGTTAACAACAACAATGAGCAGTTCTTC